The source of this T cell receptor beta chain is a study of blood T cell repertoires in COVID-19. About the study: The origin of the acute and convalescent COVID-19 samples was the United States, Italy and Spain. The analysed material was cDNA or gDNA that came from T cells, B-cell-depleted T cells, or PBMCs.

Sequenced by immunoSEQ multiplex PCR; TCRdb stores in-frame clones only, minus some. This table has about 73,000 clones, approximately 77% appearing once. The Seattle patients joined while their infection was active and were tracked longitudinally afterward. CDR3 length: 14 residues. V lost 4 bases, J lost 2 bases, and 5 bases stayed unmatched. Germline CDR1 and CDR2: SEHNR and FQNEAQ (reference sequence). Sequenced input: peripheral blood. The chain employs TRBV7-9 and TRBJ2-7; 7 bases agree with TRBD2. This TCR derives from a man aged 65-85 years with COVID-19, enrolled during active disease. The CDR3 DNA sequence: TGTGCCAGCAGCTATATGCGGGAGCCCTACGAGCAGTACTTC. This translates into CASSYMREPYEQYF.